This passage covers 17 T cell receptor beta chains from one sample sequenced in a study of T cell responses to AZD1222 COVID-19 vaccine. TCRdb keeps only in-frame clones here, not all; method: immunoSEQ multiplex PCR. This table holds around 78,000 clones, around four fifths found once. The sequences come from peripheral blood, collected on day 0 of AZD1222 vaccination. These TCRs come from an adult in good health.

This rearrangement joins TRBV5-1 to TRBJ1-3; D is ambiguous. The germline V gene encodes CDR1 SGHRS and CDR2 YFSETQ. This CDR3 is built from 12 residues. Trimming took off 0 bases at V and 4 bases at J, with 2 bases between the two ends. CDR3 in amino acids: CASSLDGNTIYF. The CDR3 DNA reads TGCGCCAGCAGCTTGGACGGAAACACCATATATTTT.

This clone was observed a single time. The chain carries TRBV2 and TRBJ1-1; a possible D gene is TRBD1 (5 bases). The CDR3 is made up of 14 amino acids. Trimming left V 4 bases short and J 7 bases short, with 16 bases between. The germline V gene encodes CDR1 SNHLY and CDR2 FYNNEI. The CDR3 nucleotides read TGTGCCAGCAGTGTGTTGCAGGGACTAAGTGAAGCTTTCTTT. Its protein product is CASSVLQGLSEAFF.

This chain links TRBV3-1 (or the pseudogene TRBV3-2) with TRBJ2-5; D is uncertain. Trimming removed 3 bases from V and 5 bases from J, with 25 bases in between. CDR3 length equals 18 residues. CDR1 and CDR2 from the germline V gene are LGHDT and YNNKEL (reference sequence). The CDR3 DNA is TGTGCCAGCAGCCAGCCTAAAGGACGAGGTCCGCGCATCGAGACCCAGTACTTC. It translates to CASSQPKGRGPRIETQYF.

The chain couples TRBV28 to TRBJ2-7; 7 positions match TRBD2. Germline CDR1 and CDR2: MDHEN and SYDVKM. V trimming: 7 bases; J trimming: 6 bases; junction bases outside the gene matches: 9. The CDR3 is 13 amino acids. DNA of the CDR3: TGTGCCAGCACCAAGACTAGCCCATCCGAGCAGTACTTC. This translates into CASTKTSPSEQYF.

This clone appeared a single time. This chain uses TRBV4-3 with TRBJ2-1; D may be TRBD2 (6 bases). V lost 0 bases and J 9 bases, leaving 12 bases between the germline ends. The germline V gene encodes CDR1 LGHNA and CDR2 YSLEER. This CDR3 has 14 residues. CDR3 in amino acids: CASSQDSSVGEQFF. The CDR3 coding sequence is TGCGCCAGCAGCCAAGATTCTAGCGTCGGTGAGCAGTTCTTC.

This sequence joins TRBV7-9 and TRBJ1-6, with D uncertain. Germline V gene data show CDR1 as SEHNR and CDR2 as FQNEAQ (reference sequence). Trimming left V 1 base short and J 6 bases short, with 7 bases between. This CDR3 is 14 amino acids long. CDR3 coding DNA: TGTGCCAGCAGCTTAGAACAGATTAATTCACCCCTCCACTTT. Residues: CASSLEQINSPLHF.

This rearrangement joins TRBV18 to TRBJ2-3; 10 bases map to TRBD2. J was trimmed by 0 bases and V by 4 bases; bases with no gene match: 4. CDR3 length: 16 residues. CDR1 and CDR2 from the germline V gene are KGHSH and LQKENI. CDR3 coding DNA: TGTGCCAGCTCACTAACTAGCGGGGCTAGCACAGATACGCAGTATTTT. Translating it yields CASSLTSGASTDTQYF.

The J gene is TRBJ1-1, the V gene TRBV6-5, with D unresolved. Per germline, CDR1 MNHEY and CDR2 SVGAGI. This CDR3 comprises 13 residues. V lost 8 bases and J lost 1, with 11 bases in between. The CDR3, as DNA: TGTGCCAGCCGACGGCCGGAGAACACTGAAGCTTTCTTT. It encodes CASRRPENTEAFF.

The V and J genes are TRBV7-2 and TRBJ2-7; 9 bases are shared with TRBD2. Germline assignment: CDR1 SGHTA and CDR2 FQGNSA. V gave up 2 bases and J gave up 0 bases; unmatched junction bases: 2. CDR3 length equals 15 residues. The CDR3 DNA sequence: TGTGCCAGCAGCTTAATAGCGGGAGCCTCCTACGAGCAGTACTTC. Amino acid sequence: CASSLIAGASYEQYF.

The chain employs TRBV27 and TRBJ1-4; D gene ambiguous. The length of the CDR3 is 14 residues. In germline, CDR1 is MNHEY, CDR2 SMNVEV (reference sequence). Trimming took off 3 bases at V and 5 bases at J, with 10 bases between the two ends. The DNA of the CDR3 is TGTGCCAGCAGTTTTTTGTCTTCAAATGAAAAACTGTTTTTT. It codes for CASSFLSSNEKLFF.

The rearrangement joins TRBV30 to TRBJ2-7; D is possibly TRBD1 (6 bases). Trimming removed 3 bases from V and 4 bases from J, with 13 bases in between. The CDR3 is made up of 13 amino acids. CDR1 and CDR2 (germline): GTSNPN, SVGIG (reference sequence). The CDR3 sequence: CAWRAGEWYEQYF. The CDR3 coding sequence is TGTGCCTGGAGGGCAGGGGAATGGTACGAGCAGTACTTC.

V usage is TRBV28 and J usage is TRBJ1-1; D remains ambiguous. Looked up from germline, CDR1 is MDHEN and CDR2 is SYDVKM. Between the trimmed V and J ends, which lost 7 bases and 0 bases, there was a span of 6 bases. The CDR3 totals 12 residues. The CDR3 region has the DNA TGTGCCAGCAACAGCCTGAACACTGAAGCTTTCTTT. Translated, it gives CASNSLNTEAFF.

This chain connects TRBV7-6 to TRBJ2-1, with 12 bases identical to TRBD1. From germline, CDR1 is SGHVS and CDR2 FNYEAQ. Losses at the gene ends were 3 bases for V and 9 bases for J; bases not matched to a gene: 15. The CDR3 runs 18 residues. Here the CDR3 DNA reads TGTGCCAGCAGCTTGACCATGGGACAGGGGGCGCTTAAGGGTGAGCAGTTCTTC. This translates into CASSLTMGQGALKGEQFF.

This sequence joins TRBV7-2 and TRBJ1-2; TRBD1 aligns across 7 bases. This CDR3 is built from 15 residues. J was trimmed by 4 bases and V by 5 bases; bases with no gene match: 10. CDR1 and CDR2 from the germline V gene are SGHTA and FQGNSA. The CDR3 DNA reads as TGTGCCAGCAGCCCCAGGGACAGTGGAGTCTATGGCTACACCTTC. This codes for CASSPRDSGVYGYTF.

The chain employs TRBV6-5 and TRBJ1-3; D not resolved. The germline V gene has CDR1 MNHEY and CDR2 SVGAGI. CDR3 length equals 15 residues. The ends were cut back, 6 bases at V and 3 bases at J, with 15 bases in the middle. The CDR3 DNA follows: TGTGCCAGCAGACGCGACGCGGGCCTTGGAAACACCATATATTTT. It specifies CASRRDAGLGNTIYF.

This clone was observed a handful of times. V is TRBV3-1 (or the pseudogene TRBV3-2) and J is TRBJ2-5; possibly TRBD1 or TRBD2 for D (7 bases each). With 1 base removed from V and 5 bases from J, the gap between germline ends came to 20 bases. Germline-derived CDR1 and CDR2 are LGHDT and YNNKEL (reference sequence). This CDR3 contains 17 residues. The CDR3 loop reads CASSQGRVRGGWETQYF. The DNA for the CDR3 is TGTGCCAGCAGCCAAGGAAGAGTCAGGGGGGGATGGGAGACCCAGTACTTC.

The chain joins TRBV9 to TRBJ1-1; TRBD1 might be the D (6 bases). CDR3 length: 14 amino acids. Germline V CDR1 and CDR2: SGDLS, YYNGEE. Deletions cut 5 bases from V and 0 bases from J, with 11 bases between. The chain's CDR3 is CASSGQPMNTEAFF. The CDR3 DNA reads TGTGCCAGCAGTGGACAGCCTATGAACACTGAAGCTTTCTTT.